Each of the 16 T cell receptor beta chains below was sequenced from the same sample in a study of cytomegalovirus exposure and HLA in healthy donors. Vbeta (60) and Jbeta (13) primers were used in the PCR. Libraries were prepared by immunoSEQ multiplex PCR; TCRdb keeps only in-frame clonotypes and omits some of them. The sample lists roughly 100,000 clones, 78% occurring once. Material: PBMCs. All receptors come from a woman in her forties in good health and CMV-seronegative.

The chain is built from TRBV18 and TRBJ2-7, with TRBD2 matching 8 bases. Germline V gene data show CDR1 as KGHSH and CDR2 as LQKENI. The CDR3 loop spans 16 amino acids. The trim removed 3 bases at V and 6 bases at J, leaving 13 bases unmatched. In DNA form, the CDR3 reads TGTGCCAGCTCACCGCTCTCAGGCGGACTAGCTTTCGAGCAGTACTTC. Protein: CASSPLSGGLAFEQYF.

On this clone itself: Relative to the germline gene, one junction end is altered; a read error may explain this. The rearrangement links TRBV7-9 to TRBJ2-7; D is possibly TRBD1 (6 bases). Germline CDR1 SEHNR, CDR2 FQNEAQ (reference sequence). This CDR3 spans 14 amino acids. The CDR3 DNA reads as TGTTCCAGCAAAGCAGGGGCGGCCGCCTACGAGCAGTACTTC. This sequence encodes CSSKAGAAAYEQYF.

V usage is TRBV7-3 and J usage is TRBJ2-5, with 8 bases matching TRBD1. The DNA end is more similar to TRBJ2-7, so the J call may be wrong. The CDR3 is 14 amino acids. Germline V gene lookup returns CDR1 SGHTA and CDR2 FQGTGA. Here the CDR3 DNA reads TGTGCCAGCAGCACCGACAGGGGTAGCTACGAGCAGTACTTC. Amino acid sequence: CASSTDRGSYEQYF.

The chain has TRBV11-2 and TRBJ2-1, with D possibly TRBD2 on 5 matching bases. In germline, CDR1 is SGHAT, CDR2 FQNNGV. The ends were cut back, 5 bases at V and 0 bases at J, with 14 bases in the middle. The CDR3 length is 16 residues. The CDR3 protein is CASSPFSVSSYNEQFF. CDR3 bases: TGTGCCAGCAGCCCCTTTAGCGTGAGCTCCTACAATGAGCAGTTCTTC.

The chain combines TRBV6-4 with TRBJ2-6, with a weak D call TRBD2 (5 bases). Trimming pared 3 bases from V and 1 base from J, leaving 7 bases between. The CDR3 sequence is 15 residues long. Germline V lookup: CDR1 MRHNA, CDR2 SNTAGT. The CDR3 loop is CASSESGSGANVLTF. For the CDR3, the DNA is TGTGCCAGCAGTGAATCGGGGTCTGGGGCCAACGTCCTGACTTTC.

The J gene is TRBJ1-1, the V gene TRBV29-1, with 9 bases that match TRBD1. Germline loops: CDR1 SQVTM, CDR2 ANQGSEA. V was clipped by 3 bases and J by 11 bases; unmatched bases: 7. The CDR3 runs to 12 residues. DNA for the CDR3: TGCAGCGTTGAGACAGGGGGGCGTGACGCTTTCTTT. Translating gives CSVETGGRDAFF.

V is TRBV7-2 and J is TRBJ2-7; 10 nucleotides align to TRBD2. CDR1 SGHTA and CDR2 FQGNSA come from the germline V gene. CDR3 length equals 19 residues. The J segment lost 2 bases and the V segment lost 1 base, leaving 14 bases of the junction unmatched. CDR3 protein: CASSLGPRSSGRIPYEQYF. The CDR3 DNA follows: TGTGCCAGCAGCTTAGGGCCTCGAAGTAGCGGGAGGATCCCCTACGAGCAGTACTTC.

This chain links TRBV5-1 with TRBJ2-7; 7 bases line up with TRBD2. Trimming at V came to 4 bases and at J to 4 bases, leaving 11 bases not matched to a gene. The CDR3 loop spans 15 amino acids. Germline V CDR1 and CDR2: SGHRS, YFSETQ. CDR3 sequence (DNA): TGCGCCAGCAGCGGGGGGGTCGGAAGGGGTTACGAGCAGTACTTC. This translates into CASSGGVGRGYEQYF.

This clone has a handful of counts. DNA of the CDR3: TGTGCCATCAGTGAGTCGAGGGGGAGAGCCTACGAGCAGTACTTC. Its protein product is CAISESRGRAYEQYF. The chain couples TRBV10-3 to TRBJ2-7; TRBD1 might be the D (6 bases). The V end was cut by 0 bases, the J end by 2 bases, with 11 bases between. The CDR3 has 15 residues. Germline V gene data show CDR1 as ENHRY and CDR2 as SYGVKD.

The chain carries TRBV7-9 and TRBJ2-3, with 7 bases aligning to TRBD1. Germline-derived CDR1 and CDR2 are SEHNR and FQNEAQ (reference sequence). CDR3 length: 13 amino acids. Unmatched junction bases numbered 2, after V lost 4 bases and J lost 4 bases. The CDR3: CASSSGQPDTQYF. Here the CDR3 DNA reads TGTGCCAGCAGCTCGGGACAGCCAGATACGCAGTATTTT.

This clone was picked up one time. The chain carries TRBV14 and TRBJ1-2; D gene ambiguous. Germline CDR1 is SGHDN and CDR2 is FVKESK. Trimming stripped 2 bases from V and 1 base from J, with 8 bases between. CDR3 length: 14 amino acids. CDR3 sequence reads: CASSQFPSNYGYTF. CDR3 in DNA: TGTGCCAGCAGCCAATTTCCGAGTAACTATGGCTACACCTTC.

The table lists this clone with a count of one. V gene TRBV19 combines with J gene TRBJ2-5, with 13 bases that match TRBD2. Per germline, CDR1 LNHDA and CDR2 SQIVND (reference sequence). CDR3 size: 15 residues. J lost 4 bases, V lost 7 bases, and 6 bases had no gene match. The CDR3 sequence is CASTRTSGSLETQYF. The CDR3 nucleotides are TGTGCCAGTACCCGGACTAGCGGGAGTCTAGAGACCCAGTACTTC.

The chain combines TRBV7-2 with TRBJ2-2, with 11 bases matching TRBD2. In germline, CDR1 is SGHTA, CDR2 FQGNSA. V shed 4 bases, J shed 4 bases, and the junction held 5 bases outside the gene matches. The CDR3 is 16 amino acids. CDR3 protein: CASSSISGRGTGELFF. CDR3 DNA: TGTGCCAGCAGCTCCATTAGCGGGAGGGGCACCGGGGAGCTGTTTTTT.

This clone occurred a few times. The chain combines TRBV19 with TRBJ1-1, with D tentatively TRBD1 (5 bases). Germline CDR1 is LNHDA and CDR2 is SQIVND (reference sequence). The CDR3 is 15 residues long. Trimming pared 6 bases from V and 0 bases from J, leaving 14 bases between. In nucleotides, the CDR3 is TGTGCCAGTAGAGTTGGAGGGACTATGAACACTGAAGCTTTCTTT. It encodes CASRVGGTMNTEAFF.

Only a few counts were recorded for this clone. This chain connects TRBV7-2 to TRBJ1-4; 7 bases agree with TRBD1. The V segment lost 4 bases and the J segment 6 bases; nucleotides outside the gene matches: 2. CDR3 length: 13 residues. Germline-derived CDR1 and CDR2 are SGHTA and FQGNSA. CDR3 region: CASSWTGDEKLFF. CDR3 sequence (DNA): TGTGCCAGCAGCTGGACAGGAGATGAAAAACTGTTTTTT.

The chain combines TRBV6-5 with TRBJ2-1; 10 positions match TRBD2. This CDR3 has 15 amino acids. V gave up 5 bases and J gave up 9 bases; unmatched junction bases: 10. Per germline, CDR1 MNHEY and CDR2 SVGAGI. The CDR3 here is CASSLLAGPSSEQFF. CDR3 DNA: TGTGCCAGCAGTCTACTAGCGGGGCCCTCTAGTGAGCAGTTCTTC.